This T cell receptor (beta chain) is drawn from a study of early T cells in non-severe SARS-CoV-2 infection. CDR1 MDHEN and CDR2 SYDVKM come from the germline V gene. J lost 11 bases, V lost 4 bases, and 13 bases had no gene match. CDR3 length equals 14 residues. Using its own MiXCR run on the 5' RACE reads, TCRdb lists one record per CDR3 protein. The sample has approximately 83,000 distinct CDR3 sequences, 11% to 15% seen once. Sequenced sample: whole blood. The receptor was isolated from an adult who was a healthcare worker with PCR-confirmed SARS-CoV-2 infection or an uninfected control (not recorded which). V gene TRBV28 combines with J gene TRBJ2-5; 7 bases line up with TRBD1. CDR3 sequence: CASSSGTVWVTQYF. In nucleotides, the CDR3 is TGTGCCAGCAGTTCTGGGACAGTCTGGGTGACTCAGTACTTC.